The clone carrying this T cell receptor beta chain appeared a few times. The CDR3 spans 16 residues. V trimming: 5 bases; J trimming: 3 bases; junction bases outside the gene matches: 10. Per the germline V gene, CDR1 is SGHTA and CDR2 is FQGNSA. This record belongs to a study of blood T cells in healthy people across ages. It was with a sample-barcoded 5' primer and a J-beta primer mix that a second PCR of roughly 7 to 12 cycles was run. TCRdb re-analysed the 5' RACE reads in MiXCR, keeping a single row per CDR3 protein. The sample contains 1.5 million to 2 million distinct CDR3 sequences, around half of which appear only once.

V and J are TRBV7-2 and TRBJ2-3, with 8 bases aligning to TRBD2. The sequencing input was blood. The TCR sequence derives from a woman between 40 and 50 years old in good health. CDR3 region: CASSPRGGSRTDTQYF. The CDR3 coding sequence is TGTGCCAGCAGCCCACGGGGGGGGAGCAGGACAGATACGCAGTATTTT.